Listed here are 27 T cell receptor beta chains from one sample, sequenced in a study of OX40 agonist ivuxolimab in advanced cancers. Profiling relied on immunoSEQ multiplex PCR, and the TCRdb table lists in-frame clones only, not all of them. The table shows roughly 96,000 clones, with approximately 80% occurring only once. This material consisted of CD4+ or CD8+ T cells sorted from blood, taken in a trial of the OX40 agonist ivuxolimab. Receptors originate from an adult with an advanced solid tumor such as melanoma, head and neck, liver or kidney cancer.

The chain employs TRBV5-1 and TRBJ1-1; 7 positions agree with TRBD1. The germline gives CDR1 SGHRS, CDR2 YFSETQ. The CDR3 spans 16 residues. The V and J ends lost 4 bases and 8 bases, in that order; junction bases with no gene match: 17. The CDR3 protein is CASSITPGTGGGEAFF. In nucleotides, the CDR3 is TGCGCCAGCAGCATTACTCCCGGGACCGGAGGGGGCGAAGCTTTCTTT.

The genes are TRBV4-3 and TRBJ1-5; D not certain. Trimming pared 2 bases from V and 3 bases from J, leaving 14 bases between. This CDR3 is 16 amino acids long. Germline loops: CDR1 LGHNA, CDR2 YSLEER. In DNA form, the CDR3 reads TGCGCCAGCAGCCAAACCCACGCGGGGTACAATCAGCCCCAGCATTTT. Protein: CASSQTHAGYNQPQHF.

The J gene is TRBJ2-7, the V gene TRBV10-1; 10 nucleotides align to TRBD2. The CDR3 length is 17 residues. V dropped 6 bases and J dropped 0; count of bases not matched to a gene: 11. CDR1 and CDR2 from the germline V gene are WNHNN and SYGVQD (reference sequence). Here the CDR3 DNA reads TGCGCCAGCAGCGCCGGGACTAGCGCACCGATCTCCTACGAGCAGTACTTC. Encoded protein: CASSAGTSAPISYEQYF.

This clone was detected only a few times. The chain carries TRBV4-1 and TRBJ2-5; 8 nucleotides line up with TRBD1. The CDR3 loop spans 14 amino acids. V shed 0 bases and J 3 bases; nucleotides not matched to a gene: 0. Germline lookup yields CDR1 MGHRA and CDR2 YSYEKL. The CDR3 loop reads CASSQEDREETQYF. CDR3 nucleotide sequence: TGCGCCAGCAGCCAAGAGGACAGGGAAGAGACCCAGTACTTC.

This chain connects TRBV6-1 to TRBJ1-5; no clear D. The V and J ends lost 7 bases and 3 bases respectively, with 10 bases between them. CDR3 length: 13 residues. Germline CDR1 and CDR2: MNHNS and SASEGT. The CDR3 loop is CASITLDNQPQHF. The CDR3 nucleotides read TGTGCCAGCATAACGCTGGACAATCAGCCCCAGCATTTT.

This clone is a singleton in its sample. The rearrangement links TRBV2 to TRBJ2-2, with TRBD1 matching over 8 bases. V dropped 7 bases and J dropped 6; count of bases not matched to a gene: 7. CDR3 length: 14 residues. The germline gives CDR1 SNHLY, CDR2 FYNNEI. CDR3 coding DNA: TGTGCCAGCACCTACAGGGGGGACGCCGGGGAGCTGTTTTTT. This translates into CASTYRGDAGELFF. Full variable domain (outside the CDR3, taken from reference TRBV2 and TRBJ2-2): EPEVTQTPSHQVTQMGQEVILRCVPISNHLYFYWYRQILGQKVEFLVSFYNNEISEKSEIFDDQFSVERPDGSNFTLKIRSTKLEDSAMYFCASTYRGDAGELFFGEGSRLTVL.

This chain connects TRBV6-5 to TRBJ1-3; perhaps TRBD1 as D (5 bases). Trimming removed 9 bases from V and 8 bases from J, with 23 bases in between. The CDR3 totals 15 residues. Germline assignment: CDR1 MNHEY and CDR2 SVGAGI. The CDR3, as DNA: TGTGCCAGTTGGGGGTCCGCTTGGGGTGAATACACCATATATTTT. This gives the protein CASWGSAWGEYTIYF.

This clone has only one observation. V gene TRBV30 combines with J gene TRBJ2-6, with TRBD1 matching over 11 bases. CDR3 size: 15 residues. V shed 5 bases, J shed 0 bases, and the junction held 0 bases outside the gene matches. CDR1 is GTSNPN and CDR2 is SVGIG in the germline V gene (reference sequence). The CDR3 loop is CAWGTGGSGANVLTF. The CDR3 nucleotides read TGTGCCTGGGGGACAGGGGGCTCTGGGGCCAACGTCCTGACTTTC.

This chain connects TRBV5-1 to TRBJ1-1, with 11 bases fitting TRBD1. J gave up 4 bases and V 4 bases, and 9 bases lay outside the gene matches. The CDR3 spans 16 residues. Germline-derived CDR1 and CDR2 are SGHRS and YFSETQ. The CDR3 sequence is CASSGRTGGAGTEAFF. In nucleotides, the CDR3 is TGCGCCAGCAGCGGTCGGACAGGGGGCGCCGGCACTGAAGCTTTCTTT.

This rearrangement joins TRBV25-1 to TRBJ2-7, with 9 bases aligning to TRBD1. Germline values: CDR1 MGHDK, CDR2 SYGVNS. This CDR3 has 14 amino acids. Trimming cost V 4 bases and J 5 bases; bases outside gene matches: 6. CDR3 residues: CASSGGTGPHEQYF. CDR3 nucleotides: TGTGCCAGCAGTGGCGGGACAGGGCCCCACGAGCAGTACTTC.

A few counts support this clone. The CDR3 loop reads CASSQGERRLDLRAYEQYF. CDR3 in DNA: TGTGCCAGCAGCCAAGGCGAAAGGAGGCTCGACCTTAGGGCCTACGAGCAGTACTTC. The rearrangement uses TRBV4-2 and TRBJ2-7, with D tentatively TRBD2 (5 bases). V gave up 1 base and J gave up 2 bases, with 24 bases separating them. This CDR3 has 19 residues. Germline V gene sequence: CDR1 LGHNA, CDR2 YNFKEQ.

In this sample, this clone turned up a few times. The chain carries TRBV16 and TRBJ1-1, with D tentatively TRBD1 (5 bases). This CDR3 is built from 13 residues. V lost 5 bases to trimming and J lost 3 bases, with 10 bases between them. Germline values: CDR1 KGHSY, CDR2 FQNENV. CDR3 loop: CASSTEQDTEAFF. In nucleotides, the CDR3 is TGTGCCAGCAGCACTGAACAGGACACTGAAGCTTTCTTT.

V usage is TRBV19 and J usage is TRBJ2-7, with TRBD1 as a possible D gene (6 bases). Deletions cut 5 bases from V and 1 base from J, with 27 bases between. The CDR3 consists of 19 residues. In germline, CDR1 is LNHDA, CDR2 SQIVND (reference sequence). DNA of the CDR3: TGTGCCAGTAGTGCGAAGCAGACAGGAGTATCCGTGGAATCCTACGAGCAGTACTTC. As protein: CASSAKQTGVSVESYEQYF. Filled out from reference TRBV19 and TRBJ2-7, the complete variable domain reads DGGITQSPKYLFRKEGQNVTLSCEQNLNHDAMYWYRQDPGQGLRLIYYSQIVNDFQKGDIAEGYSVSREKKESFPLTVTSAQKNPTAFYLCASSAKQTGVSVESYEQYFGPGTRLTVT.

V is TRBV5-1 and J is TRBJ2-7; 7 nucleotides line up with TRBD1. Per germline, CDR1 SGHRS and CDR2 YFSETQ. The J segment lost 2 bases and the V segment lost 3 bases, leaving 11 bases of the junction unmatched. The length of the CDR3 is 16 residues. Here the CDR3 DNA reads TGCGCCAGCAGCTCGGGGATGGACAGGAGAGCCTACGAGCAGTACTTC. It is translated as CASSSGMDRRAYEQYF. The variable domain in full, with the rest retrieved from reference TRBV5-1 and TRBJ2-7, is KAGVTQTPRYLIKTRGQQVTLSCSPISGHRSVSWYQQTPGQGLQFLFEYFSETQRNKGNFPGRFSGRQFSNSRSEMNVSTLELGDSALYLCASSSGMDRRAYEQYFGPGTRLTVT.

The chain has TRBV19 and TRBJ1-5, with D possibly matching TRBD1 (5 bases). V was clipped by 0 bases and J by 6 bases, with 12 bases between them. The germline gives CDR1 LNHDA, CDR2 SQIVND (reference sequence). The length of the CDR3 is 15 residues. The CDR3 spells CASSIEGVVGQPQHF. CDR3 bases: TGTGCCAGTAGTATAGAAGGGGTTGTCGGTCAGCCCCAGCATTTT.

This chain connects TRBV15 to TRBJ2-3; 10 nucleotides match TRBD2. The CDR3 spans 17 residues. CDR1 is LNHNV and CDR2 is YYDKDF in the germline V gene (reference sequence). Germline trimming cut 4 bases from V and 1 base from J; bases unmatched to any gene: 8. DNA for the CDR3: TGTGCCACCAGCACCCCCGCTAGCGGGGGACGCACAGATACGCAGTATTTT. Its translation: CATSTPASGGRTDTQYF.

This clone has just one count. The rearrangement links TRBV6-6 to TRBJ1-5; TRBD1 aligns across 8 bases. Germline CDR1 MNHNY, CDR2 SVGAGI (reference sequence). Trimming at V came to 6 bases and at J to 4 bases, leaving 11 bases not matched to a gene. CDR3 length equals 16 residues. CDR3 coding DNA: TGTGCCAGCAGACCTACTGACAGGGGACATAATCAGCCCCAGCATTTT. The encoded protein is CASRPTDRGHNQPQHF.

V is TRBV2 and J is TRBJ2-1, with a weak D call TRBD2 (5 bases). This CDR3 spans 14 amino acids. Germline lookup yields CDR1 SNHLY and CDR2 FYNNEI. The V and J ends lost 4 bases and 0 bases respectively, with 7 bases between them. The CDR3 loop reads CASSGADSYNEQFF. CDR3 nucleotide sequence: TGTGCCAGCAGTGGAGCGGACTCCTACAATGAGCAGTTCTTC.

DNA of the CDR3: TGTGCCAGCAGGACGGGGGACATCTCTGGAAACACCATATATTTT. As protein: CASRTGDISGNTIYF. The gene calls are TRBV6-1 and TRBJ1-3, with D maybe TRBD1 (6 bases). Germline V gene sequence: CDR1 MNHNS, CDR2 SASEGT. V lost 6 bases and J 0 bases, leaving 12 bases between the germline ends. The CDR3 runs 15 residues.

This chain joins TRBV27 and TRBJ2-3; D is ambiguous. With 5 bases removed from V and 2 bases from J, the gap between germline ends came to 5 bases. CDR3 size: 12 residues. Germline loops: CDR1 MNHEY, CDR2 SMNVEV (reference sequence). The CDR3 bases are TGTGCCAGCAGTCCTACCACAGATACGCAGTATTTT. This sequence encodes CASSPTTDTQYF.

This clone appeared once. This chain uses TRBV5-1 with TRBJ1-6; 7 bases are shared with TRBD1. CDR1 and CDR2 from the germline V gene are SGHRS and YFSETQ. V was pared by 4 bases and J by 10 bases, with 14 bases of the junction left unmatched. CDR3 length: 16 amino acids. CDR3 region: CASSPPVQGGYSPLHF. In DNA form, the CDR3 reads TGCGCCAGCAGCCCCCCGGTGCAGGGGGGTTACTCACCCCTCCACTTT. Together with reference TRBV5-1 and TRBJ1-6, the CDR3 gives the full variable domain: KAGVTQTPRYLIKTRGQQVTLSCSPISGHRSVSWYQQTPGQGLQFLFEYFSETQRNKGNFPGRFSGRQFSNSRSEMNVSTLELGDSALYLCASSPPVQGGYSPLHFGNGTRLTVT.

The chain has TRBV11-2 and TRBJ1-3; the D gene is possibly TRBD1 (5 bases). This CDR3 contains 15 residues. Germline CDR1 is SGHAT and CDR2 is FQNNGV. Trimming took off 1 base at V and 3 bases at J, with 10 bases between the two ends. The CDR3 here is CASSLAGMYGNTIYF. The DNA of the CDR3 is TGTGCCAGCAGCTTAGCAGGGATGTATGGAAACACCATATATTTT. Looking up the rest from reference TRBV11-2 and TRBJ1-3 gives the full variable domain: EAGVAQSPRYKIIEKRQSVAFWCNPISGHATLYWYQQILGQGPKLLIQFQNNGVVDDSQLPKDRFSAERLKGVDSTLKIQPAKLEDSAVYLCASSLAGMYGNTIYFGEGSWLTVV.

The rearrangement links TRBV5-4 to TRBJ2-1, with a tentative D call TRBD2 (7 bases). The V gene lost 4 bases and the J gene lost 10 bases, with 12 bases spanning the gap. The CDR3 is 12 residues long. Germline V gives CDR1 SGHNT, CDR2 YYREEE (reference sequence). Here the CDR3 reads CASSPGGREQFF. Written as DNA, the CDR3 is TGTGCCAGCAGCCCGGGGGGCCGGGAGCAGTTCTTC.

The chain links TRBV19 to TRBJ2-2; possible D gene TRBD1, 5 bases. CDR1 is LNHDA and CDR2 is SQIVND in the germline V gene (reference sequence). Trimming shortened V by 6 bases and J by 1 base, and 9 bases separated the two germline ends. CDR3 length equals 14 residues. CDR3 sequence: CASSRQQNTGELFF. CDR3 nucleotide sequence: TGTGCCAGTAGCCGACAGCAGAACACCGGGGAGCTGTTTTTT. The full variable domain, with the rest looked up from reference TRBV19 and TRBJ2-2, is DGGITQSPKYLFRKEGQNVTLSCEQNLNHDAMYWYRQDPGQGLRLIYYSQIVNDFQKGDIAEGYSVSREKKESFPLTVTSAQKNPTAFYLCASSRQQNTGELFFGEGSRLTVL.

The J gene is TRBJ1-2, the V gene TRBV19; possible D gene TRBD1, 6 bases. Germline V gene sequence: CDR1 LNHDA, CDR2 SQIVND (reference sequence). Trimming shortened V by 3 bases and J by 4 bases, and 12 bases separated the two germline ends. The length of the CDR3 is 14 residues. CDR3 sequence: CASSIDQGSYGYTF. The CDR3 nucleotides are TGTGCCAGTAGTATTGATCAGGGGTCCTATGGCTACACCTTC.

The CDR3 reads CASSLLSYEQYF. DNA of the CDR3: TGTGCCAGCAGCTTGTTGTCCTACGAGCAGTACTTC. This chain links TRBV5-6 with TRBJ2-7; D is unresolved. Trimming stripped 1 base from V and 1 base from J, with 3 bases between. The CDR3 loop spans 12 amino acids. The V gene's germline CDR1 is SGHDT and CDR2 YYEEEE.

The CDR3 reads CASSRDLNTDTQYF. The CDR3 DNA follows: TGTGCCAGCTCCCGGGACTTGAACACAGATACGCAGTATTTT. The chain recombines TRBV6-5 with TRBJ2-3; maybe TRBD2 (6 bases). V gave up 8 bases and J gave up 2 bases, with 14 bases separating them. Germline V gives CDR1 MNHEY, CDR2 SVGAGI. This CDR3 has 14 amino acids.